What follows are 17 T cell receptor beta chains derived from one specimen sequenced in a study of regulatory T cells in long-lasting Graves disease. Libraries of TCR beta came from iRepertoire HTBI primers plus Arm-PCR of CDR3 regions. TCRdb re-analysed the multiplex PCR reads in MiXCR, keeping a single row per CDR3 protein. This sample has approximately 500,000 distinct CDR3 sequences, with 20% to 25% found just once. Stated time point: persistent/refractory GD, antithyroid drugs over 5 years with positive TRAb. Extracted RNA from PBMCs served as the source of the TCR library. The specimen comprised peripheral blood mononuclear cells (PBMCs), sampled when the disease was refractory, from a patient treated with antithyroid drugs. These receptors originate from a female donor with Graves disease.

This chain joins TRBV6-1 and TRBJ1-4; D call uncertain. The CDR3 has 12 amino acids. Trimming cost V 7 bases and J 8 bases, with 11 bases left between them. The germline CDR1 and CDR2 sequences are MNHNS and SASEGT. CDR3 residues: CASTQNKEKLFF. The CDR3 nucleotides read TGTGCCAGCACTCAGAACAAGGAAAAACTGTTTTTT.

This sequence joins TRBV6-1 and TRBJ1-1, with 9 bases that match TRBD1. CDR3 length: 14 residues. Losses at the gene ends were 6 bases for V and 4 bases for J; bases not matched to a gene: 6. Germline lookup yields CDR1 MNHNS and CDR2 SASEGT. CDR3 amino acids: CASREGQGPTEAFF. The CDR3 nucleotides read TGTGCCAGCAGAGAGGGACAGGGCCCCACTGAAGCTTTCTTT.

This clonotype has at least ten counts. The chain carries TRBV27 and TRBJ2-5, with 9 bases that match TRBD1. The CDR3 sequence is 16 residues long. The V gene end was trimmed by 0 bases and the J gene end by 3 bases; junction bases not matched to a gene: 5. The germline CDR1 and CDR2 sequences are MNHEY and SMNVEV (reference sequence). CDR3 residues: CASSLSGRDREETQYF. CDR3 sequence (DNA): TGTGCCAGCAGTTTATCGGGTCGGGACAGGGAAGAGACCCAGTACTTC.

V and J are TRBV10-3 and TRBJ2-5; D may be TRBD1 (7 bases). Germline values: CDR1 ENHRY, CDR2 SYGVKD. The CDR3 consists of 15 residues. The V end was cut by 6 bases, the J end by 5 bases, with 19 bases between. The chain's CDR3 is CAIRVRGTVTETQYF. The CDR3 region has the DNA TGTGCCATCAGAGTTCGCGGGACAGTAACGGAGACCCAGTACTTC.

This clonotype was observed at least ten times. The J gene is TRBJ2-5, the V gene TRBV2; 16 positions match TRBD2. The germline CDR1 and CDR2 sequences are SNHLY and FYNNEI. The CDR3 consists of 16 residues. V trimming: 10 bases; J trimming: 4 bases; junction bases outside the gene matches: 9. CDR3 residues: CATTPGLAGGLETQYF. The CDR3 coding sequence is TGTGCCACGACGCCGGGACTAGCGGGGGGGCTAGAGACCCAGTACTTC.

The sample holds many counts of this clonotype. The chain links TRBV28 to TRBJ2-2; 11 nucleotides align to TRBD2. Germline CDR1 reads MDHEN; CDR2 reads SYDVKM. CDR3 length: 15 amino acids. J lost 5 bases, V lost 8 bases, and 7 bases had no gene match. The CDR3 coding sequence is TGTGCCAGCGTGGGGCTAGCGGGAGGTACCGGGGAGCTGTTTTTT. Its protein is CASVGLAGGTGELFF.

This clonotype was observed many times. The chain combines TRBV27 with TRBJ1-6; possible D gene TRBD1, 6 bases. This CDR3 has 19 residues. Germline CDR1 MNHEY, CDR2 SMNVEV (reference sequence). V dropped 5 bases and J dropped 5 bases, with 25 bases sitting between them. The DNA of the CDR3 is TGTGCCAGCAGTCCCCAACCCGCTCCTCATGGACAGCATAATTCACCCCTCCACTTT. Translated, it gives CASSPQPAPHGQHNSPLHF.

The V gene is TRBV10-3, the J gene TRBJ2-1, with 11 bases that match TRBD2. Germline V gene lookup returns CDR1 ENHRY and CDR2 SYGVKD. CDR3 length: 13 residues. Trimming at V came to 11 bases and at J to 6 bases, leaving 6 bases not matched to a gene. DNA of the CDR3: TGTGCCTCTGGGACTAGCGGAATCAATGAGCAGTTCTTC. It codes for CASGTSGINEQFF.

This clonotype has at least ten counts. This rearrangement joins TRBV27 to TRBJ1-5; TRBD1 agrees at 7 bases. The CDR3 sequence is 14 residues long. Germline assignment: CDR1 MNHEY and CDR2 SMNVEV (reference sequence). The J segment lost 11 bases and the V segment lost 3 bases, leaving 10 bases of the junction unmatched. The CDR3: CASSFSRDSGSQHF. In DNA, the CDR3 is TGTGCCAGCAGTTTCTCCCGGGACAGCGGGTCCCAGCATTTT.

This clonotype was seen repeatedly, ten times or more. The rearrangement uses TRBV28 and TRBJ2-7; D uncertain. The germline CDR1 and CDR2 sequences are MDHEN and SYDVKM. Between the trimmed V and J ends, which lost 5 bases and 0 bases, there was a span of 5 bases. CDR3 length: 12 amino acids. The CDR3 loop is CASSRNSYEQYF. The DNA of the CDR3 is TGTGCCAGCAGTCGGAACTCCTACGAGCAGTACTTC.

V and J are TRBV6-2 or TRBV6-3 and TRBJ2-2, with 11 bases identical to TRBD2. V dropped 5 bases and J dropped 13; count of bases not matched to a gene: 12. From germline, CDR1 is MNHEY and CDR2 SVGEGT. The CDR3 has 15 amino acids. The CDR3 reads CASSNLAGGLGWLFF. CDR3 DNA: TGTGCCAGCAGTAATCTAGCGGGAGGCCTGGGCTGGCTGTTTTTT.

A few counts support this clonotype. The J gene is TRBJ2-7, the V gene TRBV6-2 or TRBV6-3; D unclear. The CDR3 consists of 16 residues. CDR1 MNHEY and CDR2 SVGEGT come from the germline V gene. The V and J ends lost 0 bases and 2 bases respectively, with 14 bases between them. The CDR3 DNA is TGTGCCAGCAGTTACTCGACCCCGGCCAGCCCCTACGAGCAGTACTTC. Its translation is CASSYSTPASPYEQYF.

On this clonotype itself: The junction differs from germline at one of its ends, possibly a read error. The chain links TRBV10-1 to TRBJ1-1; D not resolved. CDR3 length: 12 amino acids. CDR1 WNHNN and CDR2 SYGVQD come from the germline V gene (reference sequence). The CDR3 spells CAGSDENTEAFF. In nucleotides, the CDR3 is TGCGCCGGCAGTGACGAGAACACTGAAGCTTTCTTT.

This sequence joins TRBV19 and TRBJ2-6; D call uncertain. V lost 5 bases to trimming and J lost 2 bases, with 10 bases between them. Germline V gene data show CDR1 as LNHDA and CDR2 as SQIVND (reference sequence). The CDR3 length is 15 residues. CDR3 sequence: CASSHGEAGANVLTF. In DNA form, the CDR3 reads TGTGCCAGTAGTCATGGGGAAGCTGGGGCCAACGTCCTGACTTTC.

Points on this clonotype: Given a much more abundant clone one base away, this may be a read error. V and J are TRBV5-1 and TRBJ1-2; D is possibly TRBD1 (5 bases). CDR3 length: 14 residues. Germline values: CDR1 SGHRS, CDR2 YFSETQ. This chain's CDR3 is CASSWGTSGDGHTF. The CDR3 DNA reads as TGCGCCAGCAGCTGGGGGACTTCAGGTGATGGCCACACCTTC.

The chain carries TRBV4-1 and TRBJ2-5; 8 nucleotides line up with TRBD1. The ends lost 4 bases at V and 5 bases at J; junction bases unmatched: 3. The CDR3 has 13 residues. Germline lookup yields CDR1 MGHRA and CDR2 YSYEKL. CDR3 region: CASSRRQGETQYF. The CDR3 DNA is TGCGCCAGCAGCCGCAGACAGGGGGAGACCCAGTACTTC.

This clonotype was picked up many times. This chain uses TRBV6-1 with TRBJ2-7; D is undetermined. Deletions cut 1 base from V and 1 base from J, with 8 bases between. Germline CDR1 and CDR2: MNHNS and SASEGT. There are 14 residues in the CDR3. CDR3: CASSEGRPSYEQYF. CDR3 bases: TGTGCCAGCAGTGAAGGTAGACCTTCCTACGAGCAGTACTTC.